Presented here are 25 T cell receptor beta chains from one specimen sequenced in a study of shared clonotypes between healthy human individuals. Sequencing was performed with immunoSEQ multiplex PCR; in TCRdb, only in-frame clones are kept and a portion is missing. The sample consists of 650,000 to 700,000 clones, 90% of them appearing once. The sample was memory CD8+ T cells from PBMCs. Subset noted: CD45RO+ cells pooled with CCR7-negative TemRA cells. The receptors derive from a man in his late teens or twenties in good health. Some clones in this sample may be carry-over from other donors' samples.

This clone was recorded only once. The V gene is TRBV27, the J gene TRBJ2-2, with 8 bases aligning to TRBD1. Trimming removed 3 bases from V and 7 bases from J; junction bases left unmatched: 7. Germline assignment: CDR1 MNHEY and CDR2 SMNVEV (reference sequence). The length of the CDR3 is 15 residues. CDR3 amino acids: CASSFTTGVNGELFF. CDR3 sequence (DNA): TGTGCCAGCAGTTTTACGACAGGGGTGAACGGGGAGCTGTTTTTT.

The chain carries TRBV10-3 and TRBJ2-2, with 8 positions matching TRBD1. Germline assignment: CDR1 ENHRY and CDR2 SYGVKD. The CDR3 totals 18 residues. Trimming cost V 3 bases and J 5 bases; bases outside gene matches: 14. CDR3 sequence (DNA): TGTGCCATCAGTGACCCCGACGGACAGGGAAGTTGGACCGGGGAGCTGTTTTTT. It encodes CAISDPDGQGSWTGELFF.

The J gene is TRBJ1-1, the V gene TRBV5-6, with D possibly TRBD1 on 6 matching bases. Trimming pared 0 bases from V and 9 bases from J, leaving 12 bases between. The CDR3 runs 13 residues. Germline V CDR1 and CDR2: SGHDT, YYEEEE. The CDR3 nucleotides read TGTGCCAGCAGCTTGGGGGGGCCCAGAAAAGCTTTCTTT. It codes for CASSLGGPRKAFF. Full variable domain (rest looked up from reference TRBV5-6 and TRBJ1-1): DAGVTQSPTHLIKTRGQQVTLRCSPKSGHDTVSWYQQALGQGPQFIFQYYEEEERQRGNFPDRFSGHQFPNYSSELNVNALLLGDSALYLCASSLGGPRKAFFGQGTRLTVV.

This clone was picked up one time. The CDR3 loop reads CASSQSPRGQETQYF. The CDR3 coding sequence is TGTGCCAGCAGCCAATCCCCCAGGGGGCAAGAGACCCAGTACTTC. The V gene is TRBV7-9, the J gene TRBJ2-5, with 7 positions matching TRBD1. Germline V gene data show CDR1 as SEHNR and CDR2 as FQNEAQ (reference sequence). The CDR3 totals 15 residues. Trimming removed 5 bases from V and 2 bases from J; junction bases left unmatched: 8. The full variable domain, in which reference TRBV7-9 and TRBJ2-5 provide the parts outside the CDR3, is DTGVSQNPRHKITKRGQNVTFRCDPISEHNRLYWYRQTLGQGPEFLTYFQNEAQLEKSRLLSDRFSAERPKGSFSTLEIQRTEQGDSAMYLCASSQSPRGQETQYFGPGTRLLVL.

The chain combines TRBV7-3 with TRBJ1-1, with TRBD1 as a possible D gene (6 bases). This CDR3 is built from 15 residues. Between the trimmed V and J ends, which lost 3 bases and 6 bases, there was a span of 17 bases. Germline V gene sequence: CDR1 SGHTA, CDR2 FQGTGA. CDR3 sequence reads: CASSLIGTPGPEAFF. The CDR3 region has the DNA TGTGCCAGCAGCTTGATTGGGACACCTGGCCCTGAAGCTTTCTTT.

This clone has just a few counts. V usage is TRBV27 and J usage is TRBJ1-4; D is uncertain. The V and J ends lost 4 bases and 0 bases respectively, with 9 bases between them. Germline CDR1 is MNHEY and CDR2 is SMNVEV (reference sequence). This CDR3 is built from 15 residues. Here the CDR3 reads CASSSYQSTNEKLFF. CDR3 coding DNA: TGTGCCAGCAGTTCGTACCAGTCAACTAATGAAAAACTGTTTTTT.

The rearrangement joins TRBV28 to TRBJ2-2; D is ambiguous. There are 14 residues in the CDR3. Trimming took 7 bases from V and 0 from J, leaving 9 bases between them. Germline V CDR1 and CDR2: MDHEN, SYDVKM. The CDR3 DNA reads TGTGCCAGCATGAGCAGCGCGAACACCGGGGAGCTGTTTTTT. Translating it yields CASMSSANTGELFF.

The chain uses TRBV5-8 and TRBJ2-5, with 9 nucleotides matching TRBD2. The CDR3 is 15 amino acids. CDR1 is SGHTS and CDR2 is YDEGEE in the germline V gene. V lost 4 bases to trimming and J lost 5 bases; unmatched junction nucleotides: 9. DNA of the CDR3: TGTGCCAGCAGCGTAGGGACTAGCCGTCGGGAGACCCAGTACTTC. Encoded protein: CASSVGTSRRETQYF.

The chain combines TRBV28 with TRBJ2-7; D is possibly TRBD2 (5 bases). Germline V gives CDR1 MDHEN, CDR2 SYDVKM. The CDR3 loop spans 15 amino acids. Trimming cost V 6 bases and J 1 base, with 16 bases left between them. CDR3 amino acids: CASSPLGSASYEQYF. In DNA form, the CDR3 reads TGTGCCAGCAGCCCCCTCGGTAGCGCTTCCTACGAGCAGTACTTC.

The chain recombines TRBV29-1 with TRBJ2-2, with no clear D. Germline values: CDR1 SQVTM, CDR2 ANQGSEA. There are 14 residues in the CDR3. V dropped 7 bases and J dropped 6 bases, with 18 bases sitting between them. The chain's CDR3 is CSAGPRELSGELFF. CDR3 bases: TGCAGCGCCGGCCCTCGCGAACTTTCCGGGGAGCTGTTTTTT.

The genes are TRBV27 and TRBJ1-2; tentative D call: TRBD1 (6 bases). Looked up from germline, CDR1 is MNHEY and CDR2 is SMNVEV (reference sequence). The V end lost 0 bases, the J end lost 5 bases, and 13 bases lay between the germline ends. This CDR3 spans 15 amino acids. For the CDR3, the DNA is TGTGCCAGCAGTTTATCGCTGGGGGCAAGGTATGGCTACACCTTC. Protein product: CASSLSLGARYGYTF.

This clone was found a few times. The rearrangement links TRBV16 to TRBJ1-1; TRBD1 matches at 9 bases. Per the germline V gene, CDR1 is KGHSY and CDR2 is FQNENV. The CDR3 spans 16 residues. With V trimmed by 4 bases and J by 1 base, 7 bases remained unmatched. Written as DNA, the CDR3 is TGTGCCAGCAGCCTCCCACCGGGACAGGGGAACACTGAAGCTTTCTTT. Protein product: CASSLPPGQGNTEAFF.

J is TRBJ1-2 and V is TRBV10-3; D may be TRBD1 (5 bases). Deletions cut 2 bases from V and 5 bases from J, with 21 bases between. CDR3 size: 17 residues. The germline V gene has CDR1 ENHRY and CDR2 SYGVKD. CDR3 coding DNA: TGTGCCATCAGTGAGCAAGCGGCGGGCGCAGGGTTTTATGGCTACACCTTC. This sequence encodes CAISEQAAGAGFYGYTF.

V is TRBV15 and J is TRBJ1-4, with 9 bases matching TRBD1. This CDR3 has 15 amino acids. In germline, CDR1 is LNHNV, CDR2 YYDKDF (reference sequence). J was trimmed by 8 bases and V by 7 bases; bases with no gene match: 11. Here the CDR3 reads CATTKSTGGGEKLFF. Written as DNA, the CDR3 is TGTGCCACCACCAAGTCGACAGGGGGAGGCGAAAAACTGTTTTTT. The variable domain in full, completed from reference TRBV15 and TRBJ1-4, reads DAMVIQNPRYQVTQFGKPVTLSCSQTLNHNVMYWYQQKSSQAPKLLFHYYDKDFNNEADTPDNFQSRRPNTSFCFLDIRSPGLGDTAMYLCATTKSTGGGEKLFFGSGTQLSVL.

The table lists this clone with a count of one. V gene TRBV7-9 combines with J gene TRBJ1-2, with D maybe TRBD1 (5 bases). V was trimmed by 4 bases and J by 0 bases, leaving 18 bases between them. Germline-derived CDR1 and CDR2 are SEHNR and FQNEAQ (reference sequence). This CDR3 is 17 amino acids long. CDR3 sequence reads: CASSSIRGEKANYGYTF. CDR3 sequence (DNA): TGTGCCAGCAGCTCAATTCGGGGGGAAAAAGCTAACTATGGCTACACCTTC.

Here the CDR3 DNA reads TGTGCCAGCAGAACGACAGGGTTTAATGAAAAACTGTTTTTT. Its translation: CASRTTGFNEKLFF. The rearrangement uses TRBV28 and TRBJ1-4, with TRBD1 matching 7 bases. Germline lookup yields CDR1 MDHEN and CDR2 SYDVKM. J lost 4 bases, V lost 6 bases, and 5 bases had no gene match. The length of the CDR3 is 14 residues.

The CDR3 is CASSHFGGATGKANYEQYF. CDR3 nucleotide sequence: TGTGCCAGCAGCCACTTCGGTGGGGCTACAGGGAAGGCGAACTACGAGCAGTACTTC. The J gene is TRBJ2-7, the V gene TRBV14; D is perhaps TRBD1 (6 bases). Germline V gene lookup returns CDR1 SGHDN and CDR2 FVKESK. V lost 3 bases and J lost 3, with 27 bases in between. The CDR3 consists of 19 residues.

V gene TRBV7-3 combines with J gene TRBJ2-1; 7 bases agree with TRBD1. The V segment lost 4 bases and the J segment 4 bases; nucleotides outside the gene matches: 4. This CDR3 is built from 14 residues. The germline V gene encodes CDR1 SGHTA and CDR2 FQGTGA. The CDR3 loop is CASSSLTGYNEQFF. The CDR3 nucleotides read TGTGCCAGCAGCTCCTTGACAGGGTACAATGAGCAGTTCTTC.

The CDR3 nucleotides read TGTGCCAGCAGCTCCCTCTCCAGCACAGATACGCAGTATTTT. As protein: CASSSLSSTDTQYF. The chain employs TRBV7-6 and TRBJ2-3, with D unclear. The CDR3 consists of 14 residues. Germline V gives CDR1 SGHVS, CDR2 FNYEAQ. The V and J ends lost 4 bases and 0 bases respectively, with 8 bases between them. The whole variable domain, remainder taken from reference TRBV7-6 and TRBJ2-3, is GAGVSQSPRYKVTKRGQDVALRCDPISGHVSLYWYRQALGQGPEFLTYFNYEAQQDKSGLPNDRFSAERPEGSISTLTIQRTEQRDSAMYRCASSSLSSTDTQYFGPGTRLTVL.

The rearrangement joins TRBV11-1 to TRBJ2-5; D unclear. V was cut by 1 base and J by 5 bases, with 2 bases left in between. The CDR3 runs 11 residues. In germline, CDR1 is SGHAT, CDR2 FQDESV (reference sequence). The DNA for the CDR3 is TGTGCCAGCAGCTTAGACGAGACCCAGTACTTC. Translated: CASSLDETQYF.

J is TRBJ2-5 and V is TRBV7-9; the match to TRBD2 covers 9 bases. This CDR3 has 16 amino acids. From germline, CDR1 is SEHNR and CDR2 FQNEAQ (reference sequence). Germline trimming cut 0 bases from V and 4 bases from J; bases unmatched to any gene: 6. Here the CDR3 reads CASSLARLAGIETQYF. CDR3 sequence (DNA): TGTGCCAGCAGCTTAGCGAGGCTAGCGGGAATAGAGACCCAGTACTTC.

As to this clone: The same CDR3 can be traced to other DNA sequences in this sample. The V call is TRBV27, the J call TRBJ2-2; 7 bases align to TRBD1. V was clipped by 2 bases and J by 6 bases; unmatched bases: 0. The germline V gene encodes CDR1 MNHEY and CDR2 SMNVEV (reference sequence). This CDR3 is built from 13 residues. The CDR3 DNA is TGTGCCAGCAGTTTAAGGGGGCCCGGGGAGCTGTTTTTT. It translates to CASSLRGPGELFF.

This chain joins TRBV28 and TRBJ2-1, with D unclear. The CDR3 spans 12 residues. V was shortened by 5 bases and J by 9 bases, with 11 bases between the two germline ends. The germline gives CDR1 MDHEN, CDR2 SYDVKM. DNA for the CDR3: TGTGCCAGCAGTGTACCCCGGAGTGAGCAGTTCTTC. Residues: CASSVPRSEQFF.

The CDR3 loop reads CASSLVGTRKDEQYF. CDR3 bases: TGTGCCAGCAGTTTAGTCGGGACCCGTAAAGACGAGCAGTACTTC. V usage is TRBV28 and J usage is TRBJ2-7; possibly TRBD1 or TRBD2 for D (5 bases each). Germline V gene lookup returns CDR1 MDHEN and CDR2 SYDVKM. V lost 2 bases, J lost 5 bases, and 16 bases lay in between. The CDR3 spans 15 residues.

The chain joins TRBV7-8 to TRBJ2-3; tentative D call: TRBD2 (5 bases). The V and J ends lost 0 bases and 4 bases respectively, with 11 bases between them. The CDR3 length is 15 residues. Germline V gives CDR1 SGHVS, CDR2 FQNEAQ. Here the CDR3 DNA reads TGTGCCAGCAGCTTAGCGAGGGTTCCGGCAGATACGCAGTATTTT. Amino acid sequence: CASSLARVPADTQYF.